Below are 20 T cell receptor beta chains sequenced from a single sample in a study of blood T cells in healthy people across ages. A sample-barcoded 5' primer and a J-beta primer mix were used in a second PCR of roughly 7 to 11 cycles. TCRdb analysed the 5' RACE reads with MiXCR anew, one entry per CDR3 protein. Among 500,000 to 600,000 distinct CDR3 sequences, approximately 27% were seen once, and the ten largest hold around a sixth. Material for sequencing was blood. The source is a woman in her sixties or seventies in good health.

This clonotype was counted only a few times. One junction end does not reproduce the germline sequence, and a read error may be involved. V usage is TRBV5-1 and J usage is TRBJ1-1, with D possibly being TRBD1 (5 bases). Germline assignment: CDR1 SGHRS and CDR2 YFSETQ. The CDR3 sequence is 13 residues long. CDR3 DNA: TGCGCCAGCAGCTTGGGGGGGAACACTGGAGCTTTCTTT. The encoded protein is CASSLGGNTGAFF. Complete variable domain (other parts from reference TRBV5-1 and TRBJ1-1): KAGVTQTPRYLIKTRGQQVTLSCSPISGHRSVSWYQQTPGQGLQFLFEYFSETQRNKGNFPGRFSGRQFSNSRSEMNVSTLELGDSALYLCASSLGGNTGAFFGQGTRLTVV.

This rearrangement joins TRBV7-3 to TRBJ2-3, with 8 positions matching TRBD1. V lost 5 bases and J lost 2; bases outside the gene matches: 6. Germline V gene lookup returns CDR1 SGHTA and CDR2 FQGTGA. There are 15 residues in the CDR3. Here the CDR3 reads CASSSWDRITDTQYF. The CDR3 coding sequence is TGTGCCAGCAGCAGCTGGGACAGGATCACAGATACGCAGTATTTT.

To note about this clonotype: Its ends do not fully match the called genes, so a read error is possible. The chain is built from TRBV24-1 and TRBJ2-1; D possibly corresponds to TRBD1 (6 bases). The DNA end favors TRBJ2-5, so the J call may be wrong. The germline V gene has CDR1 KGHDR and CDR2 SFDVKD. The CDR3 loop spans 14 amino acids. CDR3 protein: CAASEPTGKETQYF. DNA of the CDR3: TGTGCCGCCAGTGAGCCTACAGGGAAGGAGACCCAGTACTTC.

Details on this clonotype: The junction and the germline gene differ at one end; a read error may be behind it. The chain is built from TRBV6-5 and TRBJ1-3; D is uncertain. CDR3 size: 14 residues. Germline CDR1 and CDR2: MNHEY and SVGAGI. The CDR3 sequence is CASSRPGSGNTTYF. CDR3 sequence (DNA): TGTGCCAGCAGCCGTCCGGGCTCTGGAAACACCACATATTTT.

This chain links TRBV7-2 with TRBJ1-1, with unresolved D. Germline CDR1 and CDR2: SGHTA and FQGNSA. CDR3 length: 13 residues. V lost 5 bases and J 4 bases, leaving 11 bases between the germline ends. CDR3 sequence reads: CASSTYGSTEAFF. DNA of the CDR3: TGTGCCAGCAGCACCTACGGATCCACTGAAGCTTTCTTT.

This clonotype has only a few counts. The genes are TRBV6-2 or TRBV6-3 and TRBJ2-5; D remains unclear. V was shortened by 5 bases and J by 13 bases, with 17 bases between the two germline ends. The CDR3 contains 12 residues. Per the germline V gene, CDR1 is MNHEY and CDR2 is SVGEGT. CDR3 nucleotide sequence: TGTGCCAGCAGTCCCACCGGACCCCCCTGGTACTTC. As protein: CASSPTGPPWYF.

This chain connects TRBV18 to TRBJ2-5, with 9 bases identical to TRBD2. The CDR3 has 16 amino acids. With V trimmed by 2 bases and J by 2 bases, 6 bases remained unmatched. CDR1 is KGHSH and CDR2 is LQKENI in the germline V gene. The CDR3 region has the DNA TGTGCCAGCTCACCAATGATAGCGGGGGCTCAAGAGACCCAGTACTTC. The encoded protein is CASSPMIAGAQETQYF. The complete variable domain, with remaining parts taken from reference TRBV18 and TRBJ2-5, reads NAGVMQNPRHLVRRRGQEARLRCSPMKGHSHVYWYRQLPEEGLKFMVYLQKENIIDESGMPKERFSAEFPKEGPSILRIQQVVRGDSAAYFCASSPMIAGAQETQYFGPGTRLLVL.

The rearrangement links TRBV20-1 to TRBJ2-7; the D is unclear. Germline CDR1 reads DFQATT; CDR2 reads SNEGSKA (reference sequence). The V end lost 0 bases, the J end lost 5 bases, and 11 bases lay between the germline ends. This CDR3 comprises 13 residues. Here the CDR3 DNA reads TGCAGTGCTAGAGATGGGCAGAACCACGAGCAGTACTTC. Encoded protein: CSARDGQNHEQYF.

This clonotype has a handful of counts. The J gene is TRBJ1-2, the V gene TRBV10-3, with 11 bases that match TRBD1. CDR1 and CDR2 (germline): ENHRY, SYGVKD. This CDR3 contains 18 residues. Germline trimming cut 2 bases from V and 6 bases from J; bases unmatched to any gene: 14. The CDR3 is CAISEPTRWTGGSDGYTF. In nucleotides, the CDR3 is TGTGCCATCAGTGAGCCCACAAGGTGGACAGGGGGCAGCGATGGCTACACCTTC.

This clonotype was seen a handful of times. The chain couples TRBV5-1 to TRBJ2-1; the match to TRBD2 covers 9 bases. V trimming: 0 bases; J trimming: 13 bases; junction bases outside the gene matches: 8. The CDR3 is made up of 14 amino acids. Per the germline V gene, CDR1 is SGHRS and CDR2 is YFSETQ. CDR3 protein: CASSLEVSGGNQFF. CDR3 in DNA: TGCGCCAGCAGCTTGGAGGTCAGCGGGGGGAACCAGTTCTTC.

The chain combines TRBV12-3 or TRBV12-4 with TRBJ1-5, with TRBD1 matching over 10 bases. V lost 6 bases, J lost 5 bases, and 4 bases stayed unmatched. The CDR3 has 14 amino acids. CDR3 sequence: CASRGTGVYQPQHF. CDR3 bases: TGTGCCAGCAGGGGGACAGGGGTTTATCAGCCCCAGCATTTT.

DNA for the CDR3: TGTGCCAGCTCACCCGTGAGACTAGCTGATACGCAGTATTTT. Amino acids: CASSPVRLADTQYF. This chain links TRBV18 with TRBJ2-3, with 7 bases identical to TRBD2. From germline, CDR1 is KGHSH and CDR2 LQKENI. This CDR3 comprises 14 residues. V dropped 3 bases and J dropped 6; count of bases not matched to a gene: 6.

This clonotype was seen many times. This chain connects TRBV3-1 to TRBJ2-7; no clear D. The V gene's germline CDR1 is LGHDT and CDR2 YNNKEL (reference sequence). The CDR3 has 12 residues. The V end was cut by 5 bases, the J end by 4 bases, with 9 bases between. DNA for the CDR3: TGTGCCAGCAGCAGGACCGAATACGAGCAGTACTTC. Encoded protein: CASSRTEYEQYF.

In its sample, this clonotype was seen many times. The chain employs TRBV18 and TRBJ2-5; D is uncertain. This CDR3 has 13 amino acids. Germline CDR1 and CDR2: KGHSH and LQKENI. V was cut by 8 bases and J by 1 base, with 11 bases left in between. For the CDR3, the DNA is TGTGCCAGCAGCCCACGTCTCCAAGAGACCCAGTACTTC. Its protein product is CASSPRLQETQYF.

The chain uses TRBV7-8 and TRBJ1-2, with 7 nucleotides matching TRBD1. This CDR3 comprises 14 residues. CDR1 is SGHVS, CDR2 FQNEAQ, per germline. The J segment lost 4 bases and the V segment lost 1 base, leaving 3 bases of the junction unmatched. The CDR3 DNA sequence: TGTGCCAGCAGCTTAGGGACAGGCCTCTATGGCTACACCTTC. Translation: CASSLGTGLYGYTF. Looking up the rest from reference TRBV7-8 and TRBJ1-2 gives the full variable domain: GAGVSQSPRYKVAKRGQDVALRCDPISGHVSLFWYQQALGQGPEFLTYFQNEAQLDKSGLPSDRFFAERPEGSVSTLKIQRTQQEDSAVYLCASSLGTGLYGYTFGSGTRLTVV.

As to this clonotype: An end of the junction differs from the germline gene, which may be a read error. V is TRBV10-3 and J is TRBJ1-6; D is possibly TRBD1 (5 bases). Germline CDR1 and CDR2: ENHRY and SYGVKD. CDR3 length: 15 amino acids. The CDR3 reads CAISEGVTGQTPLRF. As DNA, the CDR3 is TGTGCCATCAGTGAGGGAGTAACAGGCCAAACACCCCTCCGCTTT.

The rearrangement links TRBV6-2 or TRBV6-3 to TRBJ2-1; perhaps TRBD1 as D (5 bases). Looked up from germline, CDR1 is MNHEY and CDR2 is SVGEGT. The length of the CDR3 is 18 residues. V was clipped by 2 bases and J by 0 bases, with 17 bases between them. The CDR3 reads CASSYVHQGPSSYNEQFF. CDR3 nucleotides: TGTGCCAGCAGTTACGTCCACCAGGGCCCAAGCTCCTACAATGAGCAGTTCTTC.

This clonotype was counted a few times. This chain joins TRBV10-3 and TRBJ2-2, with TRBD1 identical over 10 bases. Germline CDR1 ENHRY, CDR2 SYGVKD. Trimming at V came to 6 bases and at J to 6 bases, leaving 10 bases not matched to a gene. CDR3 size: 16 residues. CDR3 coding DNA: TGTGCCATCAGCGACACCGGGACAGGGGAATCCGGGGAGCTGTTTTTT. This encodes CAISDTGTGESGELFF.

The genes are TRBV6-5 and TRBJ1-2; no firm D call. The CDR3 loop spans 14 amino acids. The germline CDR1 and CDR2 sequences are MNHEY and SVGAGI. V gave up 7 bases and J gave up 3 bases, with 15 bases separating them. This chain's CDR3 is CASTRGYGDYGYTF. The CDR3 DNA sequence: TGTGCCAGCACCCGGGGTTACGGCGACTATGGCTACACCTTC.

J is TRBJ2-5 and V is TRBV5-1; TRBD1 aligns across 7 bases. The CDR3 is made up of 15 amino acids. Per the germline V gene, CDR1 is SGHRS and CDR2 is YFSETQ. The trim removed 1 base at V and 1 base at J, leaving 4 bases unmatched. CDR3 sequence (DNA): TGCGCCAGCAGCTTGCAGGGGACAGTCCAAGAGACCCAGTACTTC. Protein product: CASSLQGTVQETQYF.